This T cell receptor beta chain was recorded in a study of blood T cells in healthy people across ages. Findings and limits, study-wide: More naive CD4+ cells and higher diversity marked long-lived donors relative to aged donors. From one million sequenced T cells, diversity estimates were lower bounds.

With regard to this clonotype: The antigen is not known.

Total RNA was isolated from each sample in quantities of at least 6 micrograms. Primers used in a second PCR of about 7 to 12 cycles were a sample-barcoded 5' primer and a J-beta primer mix. All samples gave at least 2.5 million CDR3-containing paired-end reads. TCRdb analysed the 5' RACE reads with MiXCR anew, one entry per CDR3 protein. The repertoire consists of about 680,000 distinct CDR3 sequences, with approximately 49% occurring once and the leading ten covering roughly 30%. CDR3 size: 14 residues. The germline CDR1 and CDR2 sequences are DFQATT and SNEGSKA (reference sequence). The TCR comes from a woman in her fifties or sixties in good health. The V gene is TRBV20-1, the J gene TRBJ2-7; 7 bases map to TRBD2. The DNA matches TRBJ2-5 better at its end, which makes the J call doubtful. The sequencing input was blood. This CDR3 reads CSASLAGVWETQYF. Written as DNA, the CDR3 is TGCAGTGCTAGCTTGGCGGGAGTCTGGGAGACCCAGTACTTC.